These 20 T cell receptor beta chains originate from one sample sequenced in a study of response to subunit inactivated influenza vaccine. TCRdb used MiXCR to reprocess the RT-PCR reads, holding one entry per CDR3 protein. This table has about 500,000 distinct CDR3 sequences, 10% to 15% appearing once. The specimen was PBMCs from blood, collected roughly 46 days after vaccination. The receptors come from a man aged 50 to 60 who received an inactivated influenza vaccine.

This clonotype was seen more than once but under ten times. The gene calls are TRBV20-1 and TRBJ2-7; 15 bases map to TRBD2. V was pared by 6 bases and J by 4 bases, with 10 bases of the junction left unmatched. Germline CDR1 reads DFQATT; CDR2 reads SNEGSKA (reference sequence). CDR3 length: 16 residues. CDR3 in DNA: TGCAGTGCGTTCCGGACTAGCGGGGGGGCACGGTACGAGCAGTACTTC. Translated: CSAFRTSGGARYEQYF.

This clonotype was detected a few times. V gene TRBV7-2 combines with J gene TRBJ2-1; TRBD2 matches 11 bases. Germline CDR1 is SGHTA and CDR2 is FQGNSA. The CDR3 has 18 amino acids. The J segment lost 4 bases and the V segment lost 0 bases, leaving 8 bases of the junction unmatched. CDR3 loop: CASSLALLAGVAYNEQFF. CDR3 in DNA: TGTGCCAGCAGCTTAGCGCTACTAGCGGGAGTCGCGTACAATGAGCAGTTCTTC. Using reference TRBV7-2 and TRBJ2-1 for the parts outside the CDR3, the full variable domain is GAGVSQSPSNKVTEKGKDVELRCDPISGHTALYWYRQSLGQGLEFLIYFQGNSAPDKSGLPSDRFSAERTGGSVSTLTIQRTQQEDSAVYLCASSLALLAGVAYNEQFFGPGTRLTVL.

This sequence joins TRBV29-1 and TRBJ2-3, with TRBD1 as a possible D gene (5 bases). This CDR3 has 15 amino acids. The V end lost 2 bases, the J end lost 4 bases, and 16 bases lay between the germline ends. CDR1 is SQVTM, CDR2 ANQGSEA, per germline. CDR3 protein: CSVEPLLGAADTQYF. The CDR3 bases are TGCAGCGTTGAACCTCTCCTAGGGGCGGCAGATACGCAGTATTTT.

The V gene is TRBV24-1, the J gene TRBJ1-5, with 9 nucleotides matching TRBD1. Germline V gives CDR1 KGHDR, CDR2 SFDVKD. CDR3 size: 14 residues. The V gene end was trimmed by 10 bases and the J gene end by 4 bases; junction bases not matched to a gene: 7. CDR3 in amino acids: CATRGTGYNQPQHF. CDR3 nucleotide sequence: TGTGCCACTCGCGGGACAGGGTATAATCAGCCCCAGCATTTT.

This clonotype was counted only a few times. Germline is not matched at one junction end, which may reflect a read error. The chain recombines TRBV28 with TRBJ2-1; the match to TRBD2 covers 7 bases. This CDR3 is 12 amino acids long. Germline values: CDR1 MDHEN, CDR2 SYDVKM. CDR3 nucleotides: TGTGTCAGCGGGGCTATTCAAGATGAGCAGTTCTTC. Its protein is CVSGAIQDEQFF.

In its sample, this clonotype was seen a few times. The gene calls are TRBV29-1 and TRBJ2-7, with a weak D call TRBD1 (6 bases). CDR3 length equals 12 residues. Trimming left V 5 bases short and J 1 base short, with 9 bases between. Germline V gene sequence: CDR1 SQVTM, CDR2 ANQGSEA. The CDR3 reads CSVKDSSYEQYF. CDR3 nucleotides: TGCAGCGTTAAGGACAGTTCCTACGAGCAGTACTTC.

The sample holds a few counts of this clonotype. The CDR3 nucleotides read TGTGCCAGCAGTCAAACAGGGTACCCTAGCGAGCAGTACTTC. Encoded protein: CASSQTGYPSEQYF. The chain employs TRBV12-3 or TRBV12-4 and TRBJ2-7; weak D call: TRBD1 (6 bases). The CDR3 consists of 14 residues. Trimming left V 5 bases short and J 6 bases short, with 17 bases between.

The table lists this clonotype with many counts. The chain uses TRBV6-2 or TRBV6-3 and TRBJ2-7, with TRBD2 as a possible D gene (5 bases). The CDR3 consists of 14 residues. Germline-derived CDR1 and CDR2 are MNHEY and SVGEGT. Between the trimmed V and J ends, which lost 2 bases and 0 bases, there was a span of 8 bases. The CDR3 sequence is CASSYRGNSYEQYF. Written as DNA, the CDR3 is TGTGCCAGCAGTTACAGAGGGAACTCCTACGAGCAGTACTTC.

This clonotype came up a few times. The V call is TRBV12-3 or TRBV12-4, the J call TRBJ2-6; a weak D match, TRBD2 (6 bases). Trimming removed 2 bases from V and 0 bases from J, with 17 bases in between. This CDR3 contains 19 residues. The CDR3 DNA reads TGTGCCAGCAGTTTATGGAGGGTTTTCTCGGGCTCTGGGGCCAACGTCCTGACTTTC. It is translated as CASSLWRVFSGSGANVLTF.

This chain connects TRBV7-3 to TRBJ2-1, with D perhaps assigned TRBD1 or TRBD2 (7 bases each). Trimming shortened V by 4 bases and J by 8 bases, and 24 bases separated the two germline ends. The CDR3 length is 17 residues. Per germline, CDR1 SGHTA and CDR2 FQGTGA. DNA of the CDR3: TGTGCCAGCAGCTCCCCCTCAGGGGGGAGGGAGAGGGATGAGCAGTTCTTC. This gives the protein CASSSPSGGRERDEQFF.

V is TRBV20-1 and J is TRBJ2-3; 7 bases line up with TRBD2. Germline lookup yields CDR1 DFQATT and CDR2 SNEGSKA (reference sequence). This CDR3 has 13 amino acids. After removal of 6 bases from V and 1 base from J, the junction contained 4 bases not matched to a gene. The CDR3 coding sequence is TGCAGTGCGGTTCGGGGGGGCACAGATACGCAGTATTTT. Its protein product is CSAVRGGTDTQYF.

Regarding this clonotype: A much larger clone is a single base away; this may be a read error. This chain uses TRBV5-5 with TRBJ2-5, with 11 positions matching TRBD1. In germline, CDR1 is SGHKS, CDR2 YYEKEE (reference sequence). V gave up 3 bases and J gave up 5 bases; unmatched junction bases: 3. This CDR3 has 14 amino acids. CDR3 loop: CASSWTGGVETQYF. CDR3 nucleotides: TGTGCCAGCAGCTGGACAGGGGGCGTGGAGACCCAGTACTTC.

This clonotype was detected ten times or more. The chain recombines TRBV12-3 or TRBV12-4 with TRBJ2-1; possible D gene TRBD1, 7 bases. CDR3 length equals 15 residues. Trimming shortened V by 5 bases and J by 9 bases, and 20 bases separated the two germline ends. The CDR3: CASSPGGTVSLEQFF. CDR3 coding DNA: TGTGCCAGCAGTCCAGGCGGGACAGTCTCGCTTGAGCAGTTCTTC.

This clonotype has just one count. The V call is TRBV4-3, the J call TRBJ2-1; 8 bases map to TRBD2. The germline gives CDR1 LGHNA, CDR2 YSLEER. The CDR3 length is 16 residues. V dropped 4 bases and J dropped 3; count of bases not matched to a gene: 8. The CDR3 sequence: CASSRLRGLDYNEQFF. The CDR3 DNA sequence: TGCGCCAGCAGCCGTCTTAGGGGACTAGACTACAATGAGCAGTTCTTC.

This clonotype was seen a few times. The chain links TRBV20-1 to TRBJ2-3; 9 nucleotides line up with TRBD1. CDR1 is DFQATT, CDR2 SNEGSKA, per germline (reference sequence). V trimming: 1 base; J trimming: 4 bases; junction bases outside the gene matches: 9. The CDR3 sequence is 16 residues long. The CDR3: CSARGAGQGGSDTQYF. The CDR3 DNA is TGCAGTGCTAGAGGGGCGGGACAGGGAGGCTCAGATACGCAGTATTTT.

The rearrangement links TRBV3-1 to TRBJ1-2; a weak D match, TRBD1 (5 bases). This CDR3 is built from 12 residues. CDR1 is LGHDT and CDR2 is YNNKEL in the germline V gene (reference sequence). Deletions cut 3 bases from V and 8 bases from J, with 10 bases between. In nucleotides, the CDR3 is TGTGCCAGCAGCCACGGGGGGGGGGGCTACACCTTC. This translates into CASSHGGGGYTF.

The chain couples TRBV2 to TRBJ2-7, with 7 bases that match TRBD1. The V segment lost 4 bases and the J segment 6 bases; nucleotides outside the gene matches: 9. Per the germline V gene, CDR1 is SNHLY and CDR2 is FYNNEI. The CDR3 consists of 14 residues. CDR3 region: CASSGDSPFPEQYF. Here the CDR3 DNA reads TGTGCCAGCAGTGGGGACAGTCCCTTCCCCGAGCAGTACTTC. The entire variable domain, with the rest obtained from reference TRBV2 and TRBJ2-7, is as follows: EPEVTQTPSHQVTQMGQEVILRCVPISNHLYFYWYRQILGQKVEFLVSFYNNEISEKSEIFDDQFSVERPDGSNFTLKIRSTKLEDSAMYFCASSGDSPFPEQYFGPGTRLTVT.

At least ten counts were recorded for this clonotype. The V gene is TRBV4-2, the J gene TRBJ1-5, with D perhaps matching TRBD1 (5 bases). Germline V gene sequence: CDR1 LGHNA, CDR2 YNFKEQ. V lost 3 bases and J 2 bases, leaving 11 bases between the germline ends. The CDR3 loop spans 15 amino acids. Here the CDR3 reads CASSQGGDRNQPQHF. The CDR3 bases are TGTGCCAGCAGCCAGGGTGGGGACCGCAATCAGCCCCAGCATTTT.

The chain links TRBV20-1 to TRBJ2-7, with D possibly being TRBD1 or TRBD2 (6 bases each). With 4 bases removed from V and 6 bases from J, the gap between germline ends came to 19 bases. Germline lookup yields CDR1 DFQATT and CDR2 SNEGSKA (reference sequence). The CDR3 runs 14 residues. This CDR3 reads CSAKPGAARSEQYF. In DNA, the CDR3 is TGCAGTGCTAAACCGGGGGCGGCGAGAAGCGAGCAGTACTTC.

The sample holds one count of this clonotype. The chain combines TRBV7-9 with TRBJ2-7; D is perhaps TRBD1 or TRBD2 (5 bases each). CDR3 length: 16 amino acids. Trimming left V 5 bases short and J 0 bases short, with 17 bases between. CDR1 is SEHNR, CDR2 FQNEAQ, per germline (reference sequence). The chain's CDR3 is CASSPKLAGTSYEQYF. CDR3 sequence (DNA): TGTGCCAGCAGCCCGAAGCTAGCAGGGACCTCCTACGAGCAGTACTTC. Full variable domain (outside the CDR3, taken from reference TRBV7-9 and TRBJ2-7): DTGVSQNPRHKITKRGQNVTFRCDPISEHNRLYWYRQTLGQGPEFLTYFQNEAQLEKSRLLSDRFSAERPKGSFSTLEIQRTEQGDSAMYLCASSPKLAGTSYEQYFGPGTRLTVT.